This T cell receptor (beta chain) was recorded in a study of blood T cell repertoires in COVID-19. Overall study context: Italy, Spain and the United States were the sources of the convalescent and acute COVID-19 samples. PBMCs, B-cell-depleted T cells, or T cells provided the cDNA or gDNA that made up the material.

Original methodology: Reference gene primer amplification gave nucleated cell count estimates. Produced via immunoSEQ multiplex PCR; TCRdb's table is partial and in-frame only. The DNA was the basis for D and trimming; V, J and clone size are from that table. Here the sample spans 150,000 to 200,000 clones, roughly 76% being singletons. The CDR3 length is 16 residues. Germline CDR1 reads KGHSH; CDR2 reads LQKENI. The trim removed 6 bases at V and 5 bases at J, leaving 15 bases unmatched. Sequencing used peripheral blood. The clonotype originates from a woman in her 50s with active or convalescent COVID-19. The rearrangement uses TRBV18 and TRBJ1-2, with 7 bases identical to TRBD1. The CDR3, as DNA: TGTGCCAGCTCGCGCGCCGCCCAGACAGGGCCTTATGGCTACACCTTC. This encodes CASSRAAQTGPYGYTF.